These 15 T cell receptor beta chains came from one sample sequenced in a study of blood T cell repertoires in COVID-19. Sequencing was performed with immunoSEQ multiplex PCR; in TCRdb, only in-frame clones are kept and a portion is missing. The profile shows a few hundred thousand clones, 75% to 90% of them singletons. What was sequenced was PBMCs or T cells enriched from blood (not recorded which). These receptors were collected from a man aged 35-49 years who had recovered from COVID-19.

The gene calls are TRBV19 and TRBJ1-5; 8 bases map to TRBD1. Losses at the gene ends were 3 bases for V and 7 bases for J; bases not matched to a gene: 8. CDR1 and CDR2 (germline): LNHDA, SQIVND (reference sequence). The CDR3 is made up of 15 amino acids. DNA of the CDR3: TGTGCCAGTAGTATGGAGGACAGGGAGGGCCAGCCCCAGCATTTT. It codes for CASSMEDREGQPQHF.

The chain links TRBV28 to TRBJ1-5, with 11 bases lining up with TRBD1. After removal of 7 bases from V and 2 bases from J, the junction contained 4 bases not matched to a gene. Germline lookup yields CDR1 MDHEN and CDR2 SYDVKM. The CDR3 consists of 15 residues. DNA for the CDR3: TGTGCCAGCATCAGGACAGGGGGCGGCAATCAGCCCCAGCATTTT. Its translation: CASIRTGGGNQPQHF. Supplemented by reference TRBV28 and TRBJ1-5, the full variable domain reads DVKVTQSSRYLVKRTGEKVFLECVQDMDHENMFWYRQDPGLGLRLIYFSYDVKMKEKGDIPEGYSVSREKKERFSLILESASTNQTSMYLCASIRTGGGNQPQHFGDGTRLSIL.

The rearrangement joins TRBV4-2 to TRBJ2-5; 11 nucleotides align to TRBD2. Germline lookup yields CDR1 LGHNA and CDR2 YNFKEQ. V lost 4 bases to trimming and J lost 1 base; unmatched junction nucleotides: 8. The CDR3 contains 17 residues. This CDR3 is CASSPHTSGGAQETQYF. The CDR3 DNA is TGTGCCAGCAGCCCACATACTAGCGGGGGAGCCCAAGAGACCCAGTACTTC.

The chain carries TRBV11-2 and TRBJ1-2; 10 bases are shared with TRBD1. Germline V gives CDR1 SGHAT, CDR2 FQNNGV. This CDR3 spans 14 amino acids. V trimming: 3 bases; J trimming: 3 bases; junction bases outside the gene matches: 1. For the CDR3, the DNA is TGTGCCAGCAGCTTGGGACAGGGGTACTATGGCTACACCTTC. It translates to CASSLGQGYYGYTF. Variable domain in full (rest from reference TRBV11-2 and TRBJ1-2): EAGVAQSPRYKIIEKRQSVAFWCNPISGHATLYWYQQILGQGPKLLIQFQNNGVVDDSQLPKDRFSAERLKGVDSTLKIQPAKLEDSAVYLCASSLGQGYYGYTFGSGTRLTVV.

The chain is built from TRBV21-1 and TRBJ2-7; the D segment call TRBD2 is taken from the table without a DNA check. TRBV21-1 is a documented pseudogene. CDR3 length: 18 amino acids. The CDR3 protein is CASSKETSGGLGNYEQYF. In DNA, the CDR3 is TGTGCCAGCAGCAAAGAGACTAGCGGGGGGTTGGGTAACTACGAGCAGTACTTC.

Notes on this clone: The same CDR3 is also encoded by other DNA sequences in this sample. The chain uses TRBV27 and TRBJ1-5; TRBD1 might be the D (6 bases). With 5 bases removed from V and 3 bases from J, the gap between germline ends came to 11 bases. This CDR3 is 14 amino acids long. Germline lookup yields CDR1 MNHEY and CDR2 SMNVEV (reference sequence). The CDR3 is CASSPTGFNQPQHF. The CDR3 DNA is TGTGCCAGCAGTCCCACAGGGTTCAATCAGCCCCAGCATTTT.

The chain joins TRBV2 to TRBJ2-7, with D maybe TRBD2 (7 bases). The length of the CDR3 is 14 residues. CDR1 and CDR2 (germline): SNHLY, FYNNEI. V dropped 11 bases and J dropped 2 bases, with 19 bases sitting between them. In DNA form, the CDR3 reads TGTGCCGGCCAAATCGAGGGGGGGGCCTACGAGCAGTACTTC. As protein: CAGQIEGGAYEQYF.

J is TRBJ1-1 and V is TRBV3-1 (or the pseudogene TRBV3-2); D remains unclear. The CDR3 spans 15 residues. The germline CDR1 and CDR2 sequences are LGHDT and YNNKEL (reference sequence). Trimming pared 6 bases from V and 4 bases from J, leaving 18 bases between. The CDR3 nucleotides read TGTGCCAGCAGACAGACCGGGAATGTCGGCACTGAAGCTTTCTTT. Translation gives CASRQTGNVGTEAFF.

The genes are TRBV5-1 and TRBJ1-5; D unclear. The CDR3 length is 14 residues. V lost 0 bases and J 3 bases, leaving 7 bases between the germline ends. Germline CDR1 and CDR2: SGHRS and YFSETQ. For the CDR3, the DNA is TGCGCCAGCAGCTTGGGGGAGCCCAATCAGCCCCAGCATTTT. Translating gives CASSLGEPNQPQHF. The entire variable domain, with the rest obtained from reference TRBV5-1 and TRBJ1-5, is as follows: KAGVTQTPRYLIKTRGQQVTLSCSPISGHRSVSWYQQTPGQGLQFLFEYFSETQRNKGNFPGRFSGRQFSNSRSEMNVSTLELGDSALYLCASSLGEPNQPQHFGDGTRLSIL.

This clone appeared once. This chain links TRBV27 with TRBJ2-7; D remains ambiguous. The CDR3 is 15 amino acids. Germline CDR1 reads MNHEY; CDR2 reads SMNVEV (reference sequence). Trimming stripped 4 bases from V and 6 bases from J, with 19 bases between. The CDR3 DNA reads TGTGCCAGCAGTTCCCGCTCTTTAGGAGCGCCCGAGCAGTACTTC. This encodes CASSSRSLGAPEQYF.

The J gene is TRBJ2-7, the V gene TRBV5-4; 7 bases agree with TRBD2. The CDR3 has 14 amino acids. The V gene end was trimmed by 5 bases and the J gene end by 4 bases; junction bases not matched to a gene: 9. Germline CDR1 is SGHNT and CDR2 is YYREEE (reference sequence). As DNA, the CDR3 is TGTGCCAGCAGGCGCGAAGCGGGACCTTACGAGCAGTACTTC. Translated: CASRREAGPYEQYF.

The sample holds a few counts of this clone. The V call is TRBV5-4, the J call TRBJ2-7; 8 bases line up with TRBD2. Germline CDR1 SGHNT, CDR2 YYREEE (reference sequence). The V gene end was trimmed by 1 base and the J gene end by 1 base; junction bases not matched to a gene: 4. The CDR3 length is 15 residues. Written as DNA, the CDR3 is TGTGCCAGCAGCTTGTCCGCGGGAGGTTCCTACGAGCAGTACTTC. It is translated as CASSLSAGGSYEQYF.

This chain uses TRBV6-5 with TRBJ2-7, with TRBD1 identical over 8 bases. Germline V CDR1 and CDR2: MNHEY, SVGAGI. This CDR3 has 13 residues. V gave up 10 bases and J gave up 4 bases; unmatched junction bases: 9. In DNA, the CDR3 is TGTGCCACATCCGGGACAGGCGCTTACGAGCAGTACTTC. This encodes CATSGTGAYEQYF.

In this sample, this clone turned up a few times. The chain uses TRBV5-1 and TRBJ2-7; D perhaps matches TRBD1 (5 bases). There are 14 residues in the CDR3. The V gene's germline CDR1 is SGHRS and CDR2 YFSETQ. V was shortened by 0 bases and J by 2 bases, with 9 bases between the two germline ends. DNA of the CDR3: TGCGCCAGCAGCTTGGACAGGCCAACCTACGAGCAGTACTTC. Translated, it gives CASSLDRPTYEQYF.

This clone has more than one count but fewer than ten. The chain is built from TRBV5-1 and TRBJ2-1; 8 nucleotides match TRBD2. The CDR3 has 19 amino acids. CDR1 and CDR2 (germline): SGHRS, YFSETQ. Unmatched junction bases numbered 16, after V lost 3 bases and J lost 2 bases. The DNA of the CDR3 is TGCGCCAGCAGCTGGGGGACGTATGCTTCTAGCGGGCCCTACAATGAGCAGTTCTTC. This encodes CASSWGTYASSGPYNEQFF.